The clone carrying this TCR beta chain was seen more than once but under ten times. Its antigen remains unknown. TCRalpha and TCRbeta libraries used 5'RACE with constant-segment primers and UMIs. Each CDR3 protein is one row after TCRdb ran MiXCR on the 5' RACE reads. The sample yields about half a million distinct CDR3 sequences, around a sixth seen once. CDR1 and CDR2 (germline): SGHTA, FQGNSA. CDR3 size: 14 residues. V was pared by 3 bases and J by 2 bases, with 4 bases of the junction left unmatched. This entry comes from a study of T-cell memory formation after mild COVID-19. Study context: TCR clusters were largely donor specific.

Overall study results and limits: Whether second-wave clones peaking at day 37 were SARS-CoV-2 specific went unconfirmed. Clones that got smaller from day 15 to 85 had even CD4/CD8, while clones growing later tipped toward CD4+.

The rearrangement joins TRBV7-2 to TRBJ2-7, with 7 bases that match TRBD2. The sequencing input was PBMCs or a T cell subset sorted from them (not recorded which). The TCR originated in an adult woman who had mild COVID-19 (a few samples of this study predate the infection). Cell type and time point are not known. CDR3 in DNA: TGTGCCAGCAGCTTCGGGGAGGGACCCTACGAGCAGTACTTC. Its protein is CASSFGEGPYEQYF.